Below are 16 T cell receptor beta chains sequenced from a single sample in a study of response to subunit inactivated influenza vaccine (dated by TCRdb to about 2018). Libraries were constructed by RT-PCR. Sequencing took place on an Illumina HiSeq 2500. The public reads were reprocessed in TCRdb via fastp at Q25 and MiXCR, keeping in-frame beta chains. Each CDR3 protein gets just one entry, which takes the most common genes and DNA from the rows behind it. The sample table records 200,000 to 300,000 distinct CDR3 sequences; 10% to 15% of these occur just once. The top ten clonotypes cover about 8% of the sample. The specimen was non-naive T cells sorted from PBMCs, collected roughly 2 weeks before vaccination. What this sample's cell subset or site label stands for: memory T cell fraction. These receptors were collected from a man aged 45-65 years who received an inactivated influenza vaccine. Donor details come from another sample of the same person, matched by shared clones.

This clonotype was recorded at least ten times. The genes are TRBV5-1 and TRBJ2-1, with TRBD2 as a possible D gene (5 bases). The germline CDR1 and CDR2 sequences are SGHRS and YFSETQ. The length of the CDR3 is 14 residues. Between the trimmed V and J ends, which lost 7 bases and 6 bases, there was a span of 17 bases. The CDR3 region has the DNA TGCGCCAGCTCCCCCGGGGTTCAGACCAATGAGCAGTTCTTC. As protein: CASSPGVQTNEQFF.

This clonotype was counted a few times. The chain employs TRBV12-3 or TRBV12-4 and TRBJ1-2; no clear D gene. V was cut by 6 bases and J by 4 bases, with 15 bases left in between. The CDR3 sequence is 14 residues long. CDR3 protein: CASSPVERIYGYTF. The CDR3 DNA sequence: TGTGCCAGCAGCCCTGTGGAACGGATCTATGGCTACACCTTC.

This chain uses TRBV4-1 with TRBJ2-1; D gene unclear. The CDR3 sequence is 13 residues long. Germline V gene lookup returns CDR1 MGHRA and CDR2 YSYEKL. V gave up 6 bases and J gave up 7 bases, with 13 bases separating them. The CDR3 DNA reads as TGCGCCAGCAGTCCAGACGGTGGGAATGAGCAGTTCTTC. It is translated as CASSPDGGNEQFF.

The V and J genes are TRBV4-3 and TRBJ2-3; 8 bases match TRBD2. Germline values: CDR1 LGHNA, CDR2 YSLEER. The length of the CDR3 is 15 residues. Losses at the gene ends were 0 bases for V and 5 bases for J; bases not matched to a gene: 4. The CDR3 is CASSQDGGEEDTQYF. CDR3 DNA sequence: TGCGCCAGCAGCCAAGACGGGGGGGAGGAAGATACGCAGTATTTT.

Many counts were recorded for this clonotype. The rearrangement joins TRBV29-1 to TRBJ1-1, with D perhaps TRBD1 (5 bases). The germline V and J ends were trimmed by 6 bases and 0 bases, with 14 bases remaining between them. This CDR3 region has 14 residues. Germline V gene lookup returns CDR1 SQVTM and CDR2 ANQGSEA. CDR3 sequence reads: CSVVSGHLNTEAFF. The CDR3 coding sequence is TGCAGCGTCGTCTCCGGACACCTGAACACTGAAGCTTTCTTT.

The gene calls are TRBV18 and TRBJ1-1; D remains unclear. Trimming took off 1 base at V and 7 bases at J, with 7 bases between the two ends. The CDR3 has 12 amino acids. CDR1 is KGHSH, CDR2 LQKENI, per germline. The CDR3 sequence: CASSPRGSEAFF. Here the CDR3 DNA reads TGTGCCAGCTCACCACGAGGTAGTGAAGCTTTCTTT.

Many counts were recorded for this clonotype. The V gene is TRBV5-1, the J gene TRBJ2-2; perhaps TRBD2 as D (5 bases). Deletions cut 2 bases from V and 7 bases from J, with 9 bases between. The CDR3 length is 13 residues. Per the germline V gene, CDR1 is SGHRS and CDR2 is YFSETQ. This CDR3 is CASSFRGSGELFF. The CDR3 DNA reads TGCGCCAGCAGCTTCAGAGGGAGCGGGGAGCTGTTTTTT.

The chain links TRBV12-3 or TRBV12-4 to TRBJ2-3; TRBD2 matches 9 bases. The ends lost 3 bases at V and 1 base at J; junction bases unmatched: 2. This CDR3 has 15 residues. CDR3 nucleotide sequence: TGTGCCAGCAGTTTGGCGGGAGGGCGCACAGATACGCAGTATTTT. It yields the protein CASSLAGGRTDTQYF.

The genes are TRBV6-5 and TRBJ2-5, with D hard to call. CDR1 MNHEY and CDR2 SVGAGI come from the germline V gene. V lost 2 bases to trimming and J lost 5 bases, with 15 bases between them. CDR3 size: 15 residues. The CDR3 region is CASSYQEGRWETQYF. CDR3 nucleotides: TGTGCCAGCAGTTACCAAGAAGGGCGTTGGGAGACCCAGTACTTC.

This clonotype was picked up a small number of times. The chain recombines TRBV5-1 with TRBJ2-7; 8 nucleotides match TRBD2. CDR3 length: 14 residues. The germline gives CDR1 SGHRS, CDR2 YFSETQ. V dropped 4 bases and J dropped 7; count of bases not matched to a gene: 10. The CDR3 loop is CASSRTAGAWEQYF. The CDR3 region has the DNA TGCGCCAGCAGCCGGACAGCGGGGGCGTGGGAGCAGTACTTC.

V is TRBV5-6 and J is TRBJ1-6; a possible D gene is TRBD1 (5 bases). The V and J ends lost 5 bases and 15 bases respectively, with 18 bases between them. In germline, CDR1 is SGHDT, CDR2 YYEEEE. The CDR3 length is 13 residues. CDR3 amino acids: CASSRRGSWLLHF. The CDR3 nucleotides are TGTGCCAGCAGTCGGCGGGGGTCTTGGCTCCTCCACTTT.

This clonotype was found many times. V usage is TRBV29-1 and J usage is TRBJ2-2, with D perhaps matching TRBD1 (6 bases). CDR3 length equals 15 residues. CDR1 is SQVTM, CDR2 ANQGSEA, per germline. The ends were cut back, 5 bases at V and 6 bases at J, with 19 bases in the middle. The CDR3 nucleotides read TGCAGCGTTTACCTTCAGGGGCATGAGGCCGGGGAGCTGTTTTTT. The encoded protein is CSVYLQGHEAGELFF.

This clonotype has just a few counts. V gene TRBV20-1 combines with J gene TRBJ1-2, with TRBD1 as a possible D gene (6 bases). Trimming left V 3 bases short and J 6 bases short, with 14 bases between. The CDR3 length is 13 residues. Per germline, CDR1 DFQATT and CDR2 SNEGSKA (reference sequence). CDR3 amino acids: CSASRTRGDGYTF. CDR3 nucleotide sequence: TGCAGTGCTAGCCGGACAAGGGGGGATGGCTACACCTTC.

This clonotype came up many times. The chain couples TRBV30 to TRBJ1-1; D remains ambiguous. This CDR3 comprises 13 residues. V was pared by 1 base and J by 6 bases, with 12 bases between. Looked up from germline, CDR1 is GTSNPN and CDR2 is SVGIG (reference sequence). This CDR3 reads CAWSGVAWAEAFF. In DNA form, the CDR3 reads TGTGCCTGGAGTGGCGTGGCGTGGGCTGAAGCTTTCTTT. The variable domain in full, with the rest retrieved from reference TRBV30 and TRBJ1-1, is SQTIHQWPATLVQPVGSPLSLECTVEGTSNPNLYWYRQAAGRGLQLLFYSVGIGQISSEVPQNLSASRPQDRQFILSSKKLLLSDSGFYLCAWSGVAWAEAFFGQGTRLTVV.

This chain uses TRBV3-1 with TRBJ1-1; D not resolved. In germline, CDR1 is LGHDT, CDR2 YNNKEL (reference sequence). V lost 0 bases and J lost 2, with 7 bases in between. The CDR3 length is 14 residues. In nucleotides, the CDR3 is TGTGCCAGCAGCCAAGATTGGGCAAACACTGAAGCTTTCTTT. Its protein is CASSQDWANTEAFF. The variable domain in full, completed from reference TRBV3-1 and TRBJ1-1, reads DTAVSQTPKYLVTQMGNDKSIKCEQNLGHDTMYWYKQDSKKFLKIMFSYNNKELIINETVPNRFSPKSPDKAHLNLHINSLELGDSAVYFCASSQDWANTEAFFGQGTRLTVV.

At least ten counts were recorded for this clonotype. The chain is built from TRBV10-3 and TRBJ2-7, with D perhaps TRBD1 (6 bases). Trimming took 6 bases from V and 6 from J, leaving 18 bases between them. The CDR3 has 14 residues. Germline values: CDR1 ENHRY, CDR2 SYGVKD. CDR3 in amino acids: CAIRLDSRLGEQYF. DNA of the CDR3: TGTGCCATCAGGCTGGACAGCCGACTGGGCGAGCAGTACTTC.